This T cell receptor beta chain was captured in a study of T-cell reconstitution after alpha-beta-depleted transplantation in children (dated by TCRdb to the mid-2010s). With respect to the entire study: Using TCR repertoire profiling, the study quantitatively followed how T-cell immune reconstitution unfolded in children after TCRalphabeta/CD19-depleted allogeneic hematopoietic cell transplantation. Findings and caveats that apply to the study as a whole: The apparently early alphabetaT-cell count recovery about two months after transplant was reportedly dependent on only several hundred rapidly expanded clones derived from non-depleted graft cells. In some patients, the high TCRbeta diversity seen at day 60 was put down to recipient T cells and intrathymic progenitors that had survived conditioning. Over subsequent months, a decline in hyperexpanded clone frequencies was noted, and after one year, T-cell counts and TCRbeta diversity were mostly ascribed to newly produced T cells.

Library preparation used PCR. Reads for this sample came from an Illumina HiSeq 2500. To normalize quantification of the TCRbeta repertoire, the TCR libraries were built with molecular barcoding that relied on unique molecular identifiers. The raw public reads went through TCRdb reprocessing: fastp at Q25, MiXCR clone calling, in-frame beta chains kept. Entries are consolidated by CDR3 protein sequence, retaining the most common genes and DNA. This sample is represented by 800,000 to 1,000,000 distinct CDR3 sequences; 25% to 35% of them were singletons. The ten top clones hold roughly 28% of the sample. This clonotype was seen a handful of times. Its antigen is still unknown. No base quality information exists; no much larger clone differs at one position. The treatment or condition tag for this specimen amounts to: allogeneic hematopoietic cell transplantation with graft depleted of TCRalphabeta T cells and CD19 B cells. The transplant recipients were children given TCRalphabeta/CD19-depleted allogeneic hematopoietic cell grafts.

According to the germline V gene (reference sequence), CDR1 reads SEHNR and CDR2 reads FQNEAQ. The cysteine opens and the phenylalanine closes a CDR3 of 17 amino acids. The CDR3 DNA has 51 bases and is translated from base 1. The junction shows trimming of 5 bases on V and 9 bases on J, and the gene matches do not reach 22 bases of it. The chain is assembled from TRBV7-9 and TRBJ2-7, and TRBD1 matches 7 of the central bases. The source is a boy in the first two years of life who had a stem cell transplant for SCID, so the T cells may come from the graft donor. The sample in question was PBMCs, mostly from graft donor cells, obtained 360 days after TCRalphabeta/CD19-depleted stem cell transplant. The DNA sequence is as follows: TGTGCCAGCAGCCCGATTGATGACACAGGGGTAGCGATTTTGCAGTACTTC. This translates into CASSPIDDTGVAILQYF.